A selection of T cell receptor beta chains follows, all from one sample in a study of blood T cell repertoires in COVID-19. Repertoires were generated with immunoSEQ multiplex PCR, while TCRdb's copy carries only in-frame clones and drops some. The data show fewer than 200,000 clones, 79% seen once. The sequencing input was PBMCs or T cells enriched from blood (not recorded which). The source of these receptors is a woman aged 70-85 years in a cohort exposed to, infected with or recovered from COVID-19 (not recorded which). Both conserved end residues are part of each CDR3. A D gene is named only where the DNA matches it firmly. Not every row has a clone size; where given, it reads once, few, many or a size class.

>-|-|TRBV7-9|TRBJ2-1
TGTGCCAGCAGCTTAGGTCGAACTAGCTCACGGGATGAGCAGTTCTTC
CASSLGRTSSRDEQFF
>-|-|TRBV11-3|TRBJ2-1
TGTGCCAGCAGCTTATCAGGTGACGATGAGCAGTTCTTC
CASSLSGDDEQFF
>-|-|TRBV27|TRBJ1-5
TGTGCCAGCAGTCCTGGACTTTTGAATCAGCCCCAGCATTTT
CASSPGLLNQPQHF
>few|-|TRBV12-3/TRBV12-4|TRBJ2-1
TGTGCCAGCAGTTTTAGGCAGGGAGGTGAGCAGTTCTTC
CASSFRQGGEQFF
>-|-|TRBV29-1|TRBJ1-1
TGCAGCGTTGCCCAGGGCCTTGGTATAACTGAAGCTTTCTTT
CSVAQGLGITEAFF
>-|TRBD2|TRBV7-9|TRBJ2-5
TGTGCCAGCAGCCCCCTCGGAGCGGGGGCCCAAGAGACCCAGTACTTC
CASSPLGAGAQETQYF
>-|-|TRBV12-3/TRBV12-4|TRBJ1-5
TGTGCCAGCAGCCCTGGAGGGCGTCAGCCCCAGCATTTT
CASSPGGRQPQHF
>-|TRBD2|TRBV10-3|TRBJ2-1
TGTGCCATCAGTGAGATTGTGTCCCGGGGGGGGCGCGGCCTGGGGCAGTTCTTC
CAISEIVSRGGRGLGQFF
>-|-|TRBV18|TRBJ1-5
TGTGCCAGCTCACCAAATTACGTCCAGAATCAGCCCCAGCATTTT
CASSPNYVQNQPQHF
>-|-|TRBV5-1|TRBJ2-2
TGCGCCAGCAGCTTGGGGACAGACACCGGGGAGCTGTTTTTT
CASSLGTDTGELFF